This T cell receptor beta chain derives from a study of cytomegalovirus exposure and HLA in healthy donors. V lost 3 bases, J lost 0 bases, and 8 bases lay in between. Germline V lookup: CDR1 LNHDA, CDR2 SQIVND (reference sequence). The CDR3 totals 14 residues. PCR involved 60 Vbeta and 13 Jbeta primers. TCRdb keeps only in-frame clones here, not all; method: immunoSEQ multiplex PCR. This sample has 95,000 to 110,000 clones; approximately 80% occur once, and the top ten carry roughly 1.8%. The J gene is TRBJ1-1, the V gene TRBV19; D gene unclear. The sample was PBMCs. The TCR comes from a middle-aged woman in good health and CMV-seronegative. This CDR3 is CASSMGSMNTEAFF. The CDR3 nucleotides read TGTGCCAGTAGTATGGGGAGCATGAACACTGAAGCTTTCTTT.